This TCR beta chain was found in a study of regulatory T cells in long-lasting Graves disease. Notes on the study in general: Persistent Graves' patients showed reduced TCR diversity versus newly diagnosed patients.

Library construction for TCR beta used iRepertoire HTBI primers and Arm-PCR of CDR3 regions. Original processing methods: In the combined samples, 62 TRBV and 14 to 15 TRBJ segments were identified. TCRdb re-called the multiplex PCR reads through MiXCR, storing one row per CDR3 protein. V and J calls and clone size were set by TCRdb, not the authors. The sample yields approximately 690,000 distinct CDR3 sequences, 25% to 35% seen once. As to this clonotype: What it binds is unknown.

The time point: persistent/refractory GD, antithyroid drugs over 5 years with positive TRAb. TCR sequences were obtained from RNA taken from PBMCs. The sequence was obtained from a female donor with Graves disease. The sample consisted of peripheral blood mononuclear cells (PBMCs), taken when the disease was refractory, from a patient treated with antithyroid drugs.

In DNA, the CDR3 is TGTGCCATCAATTCGGGACTTAATGAAAAACTGTTTTTT. Protein: CAINSGLNEKLFF. The chain is built from TRBV10-3 and TRBJ1-4; weak D call: TRBD1 (5 bases). This CDR3 has 13 amino acids. V was trimmed by 7 bases and J by 4 bases, leaving 10 bases between them. The germline V gene has CDR1 ENHRY and CDR2 SYGVKD.